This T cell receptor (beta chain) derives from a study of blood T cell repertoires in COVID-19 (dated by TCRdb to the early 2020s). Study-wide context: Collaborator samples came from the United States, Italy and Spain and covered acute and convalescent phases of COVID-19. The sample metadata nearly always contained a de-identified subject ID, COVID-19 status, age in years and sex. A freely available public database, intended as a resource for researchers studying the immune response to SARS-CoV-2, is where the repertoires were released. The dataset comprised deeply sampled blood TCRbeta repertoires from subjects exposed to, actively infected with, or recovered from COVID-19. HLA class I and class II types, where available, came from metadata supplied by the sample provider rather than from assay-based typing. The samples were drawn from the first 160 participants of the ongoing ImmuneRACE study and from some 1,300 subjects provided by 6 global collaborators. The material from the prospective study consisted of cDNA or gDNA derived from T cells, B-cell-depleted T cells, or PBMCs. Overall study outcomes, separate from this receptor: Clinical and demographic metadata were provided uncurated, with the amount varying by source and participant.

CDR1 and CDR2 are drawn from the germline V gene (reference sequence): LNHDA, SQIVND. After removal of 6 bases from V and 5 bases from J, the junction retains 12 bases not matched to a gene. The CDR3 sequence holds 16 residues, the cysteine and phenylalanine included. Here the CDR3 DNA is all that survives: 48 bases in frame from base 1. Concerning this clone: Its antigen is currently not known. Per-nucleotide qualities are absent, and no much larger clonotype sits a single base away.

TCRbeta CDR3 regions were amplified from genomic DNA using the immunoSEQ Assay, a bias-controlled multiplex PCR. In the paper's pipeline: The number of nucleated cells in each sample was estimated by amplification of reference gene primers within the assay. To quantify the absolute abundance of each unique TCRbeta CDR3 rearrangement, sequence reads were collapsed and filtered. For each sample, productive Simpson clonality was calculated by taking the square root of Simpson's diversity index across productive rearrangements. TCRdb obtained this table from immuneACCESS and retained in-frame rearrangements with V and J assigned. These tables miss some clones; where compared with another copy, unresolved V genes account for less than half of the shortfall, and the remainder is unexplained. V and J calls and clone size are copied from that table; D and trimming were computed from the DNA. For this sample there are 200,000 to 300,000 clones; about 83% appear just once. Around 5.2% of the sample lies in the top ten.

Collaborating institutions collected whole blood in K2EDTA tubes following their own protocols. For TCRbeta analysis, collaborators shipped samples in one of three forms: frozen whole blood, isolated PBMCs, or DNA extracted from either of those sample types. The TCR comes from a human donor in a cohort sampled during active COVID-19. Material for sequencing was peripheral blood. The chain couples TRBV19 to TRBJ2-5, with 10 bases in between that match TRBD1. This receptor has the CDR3 CASSPHRDRGIETQYF. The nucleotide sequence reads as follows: TGTGCCAGTAGCCCCCATCGGGACAGGGGAATCGAGACCCAGTACTTC.